A selection of T cell receptor beta chains follows, all from one sample in a study of shared clonotypes between healthy human individuals. The repertoire was sequenced with immunoSEQ multiplex PCR; TCRdb's copy has only in-frame clones and lacks some. The table lists approximately 500,000 clones, about 72% of them singletons. Sequenced sample: PBMCs. These receptors came from a woman aged 40-49 years in good health. Some clones in this sample may be carry-over from other donors' samples. The CDR3 runs from the conserved cysteine through the conserved F or W. Fields, in order: CDR3 protein, V gene, D gene, J gene, CDR3 length, clone size. A D gene is named only where the DNA matches it firmly. Rows may omit the clone size; those that give it use once, few, many or a size class.

CDR3: CASSSVSHTGELFF; V: TRBV7-8; D: NA; J: TRBJ2-2; length: 14; size: once
CDR3: CASSPQAGGLAEQFF; V: TRBV5-1; D: TRBD2; J: TRBJ2-1; length: 15; size: NA
CDR3: CASSLAGRQGTGQFF; V: TRBV5-1; D: TRBD1; J: TRBJ2-1; length: 15; size: NA
CDR3: CAISGGDQPQHF; V: TRBV10-3; D: NA; J: TRBJ1-5; length: 12; size: NA
CDR3: CASSSHSSGNNEQFF; V: TRBV7-2; D: TRBD2; J: TRBJ2-1; length: 15; size: NA
CDR3: CASSRIGGDNIQYF; V: TRBV5-1; D: NA; J: TRBJ2-4; length: 14; size: NA
CDR3: CATKGLVRGVYEQYF; V: TRBV28; D: NA; J: TRBJ2-7; length: 15; size: NA
CDR3: CASSRGTGLNTEAFF; V: TRBV5-6; D: TRBD1; J: TRBJ1-1; length: 15; size: NA
CDR3: CASSPRTLALDTQYF; V: TRBV7-2; D: NA; J: TRBJ2-3; length: 15; size: NA
CDR3: CASRTAETNTGELFF; V: TRBV19; D: NA; J: TRBJ2-2; length: 15; size: NA
CDR3: CASSSDAGGLGETQYF; V: TRBV5-1; D: TRBD2; J: TRBJ2-5; length: 16; size: NA
CDR3: CASSLAAFREGELGYGYTF; V: TRBV28; D: NA; J: TRBJ1-2; length: 19; size: NA
CDR3: CASSPSGGRALNEQFF; V: TRBV7-9; D: TRBD2; J: TRBJ2-1; length: 16; size: NA
CDR3: CASSQGQGPGYGYTF; V: TRBV18; D: NA; J: TRBJ1-2; length: 15; size: NA
CDR3: CASTTGGYEQYF; V: TRBV28; D: TRBD1; J: TRBJ2-7; length: 12; size: NA
CDR3: CASTQGGTPYEQYF; V: TRBV28; D: NA; J: TRBJ2-7; length: 14; size: many
CDR3: CASIAEMNTGELFF; V: TRBV28; D: NA; J: TRBJ2-2; length: 14; size: NA
CDR3: CASSVGPSSYNEQFF; V: TRBV9; D: NA; J: TRBJ2-1; length: 15; size: once
CDR3: CASSLPGATDTEAFF; V: TRBV27; D: NA; J: TRBJ1-1; length: 15; size: NA
CDR3: CASSLLGREQFF; V: TRBV28; D: NA; J: TRBJ2-1; length: 12; size: once
CDR3: CSVVPGANEQFF; V: TRBV29-1; D: NA; J: TRBJ2-1; length: 12; size: NA
CDR3: CAWSVTGAGETQYF; V: TRBV30; D: TRBD1; J: TRBJ2-5; length: 14; size: NA
CDR3: CASSESGQGRSEQYF; V: TRBV10-1; D: TRBD1; J: TRBJ2-7; length: 15; size: NA
CDR3: CASSQVSGRRYNEQFF; V: TRBV14; D: TRBD2; J: TRBJ2-1; length: 16; size: once
CDR3: CASSLMSGGRTEAFF; V: TRBV7-9; D: NA; J: TRBJ1-1; length: 15; size: NA
CDR3: CASSTAQGGSYNEQFF; V: TRBV7-8; D: TRBD1; J: TRBJ2-1; length: 16; size: NA
CDR3: CASRLGQLYNEQFF; V: TRBV6-5; D: NA; J: TRBJ2-1; length: 14; size: many
CDR3: CSVGGGGRADEQYF; V: TRBV29-1; D: TRBD2; J: TRBJ2-7; length: 14; size: NA
CDR3: CASSPTWSGNTIYF; V: TRBV28; D: NA; J: TRBJ1-3; length: 14; size: few
CDR3: CASSPTISGKETQYF; V: TRBV18; D: TRBD2; J: TRBJ2-5; length: 15; size: NA
CDR3: CASSLVGLAGPSSYNEQFF; V: TRBV5-1; D: TRBD2; J: TRBJ2-1; length: 19; size: NA
CDR3: CASSDPTSGSREQYF; V: TRBV4-1; D: TRBD2; J: TRBJ2-7; length: 15; size: few
CDR3: CASSLTRDRAAGELFF; V: TRBV7-3; D: TRBD1; J: TRBJ2-2; length: 16; size: NA
CDR3: CASSEDLLSGANVLTF; V: TRBV9; D: NA; J: TRBJ2-6; length: 16; size: NA
CDR3: CASSAGQGAWETQYF; V: TRBV9; D: TRBD1; J: TRBJ2-5; length: 15; size: NA
CDR3: CAWSGLAGLTGELFF; V: TRBV30; D: TRBD2; J: TRBJ2-2; length: 15; size: NA
CDR3: CACTSDEQFF; V: TRBV28; D: NA; J: TRBJ2-1; length: 10; size: NA
CDR3: CASSLVLGSYTF; V: TRBV19; D: NA; J: TRBJ1-2; length: 12; size: many
CDR3: CASQARVNTEAFF; V: TRBV27; D: NA; J: TRBJ1-1; length: 13; size: NA
CDR3: CAWGLGGGQGDQPQHF; V: TRBV30; D: NA; J: TRBJ1-5; length: 16; size: NA
CDR3: CASSLGGGKEGYTF; V: TRBV5-1; D: NA; J: TRBJ1-2; length: 14; size: NA
CDR3: CASSFRTYEQYF; V: TRBV5-8; D: NA; J: TRBJ2-7; length: 12; size: NA
CDR3: CASIPALQETQYF; V: TRBV28; D: NA; J: TRBJ2-5; length: 13; size: NA
CDR3: CASRERGGSRYEQYF; V: TRBV10-2; D: NA; J: TRBJ2-7; length: 15; size: NA
CDR3: CASSQVLRGSEQFF; V: TRBV4-1; D: TRBD1; J: TRBJ2-1; length: 14; size: NA
CDR3: CASSRSVTGGNTEAFF; V: TRBV5-1; D: TRBD1; J: TRBJ1-1; length: 16; size: few
CDR3: CASSLSGGRWGTEAFF; V: TRBV27; D: NA; J: TRBJ1-1; length: 16; size: NA
CDR3: CASSEQADGYIQYF; V: TRBV6-4; D: NA; J: TRBJ2-4; length: 14; size: NA
CDR3: CASSPRTGSEAFF; V: TRBV19; D: TRBD1; J: TRBJ1-1; length: 13; size: few
CDR3: CASSPGMSSGNTIYF; V: TRBV18; D: NA; J: TRBJ1-3; length: 15; size: NA
CDR3: CASSLTSQGSNTGELFF; V: TRBV7-7; D: NA; J: TRBJ2-2; length: 17; size: once
CDR3: CASSSGGADASETQYF; V: TRBV7-2; D: TRBD2; J: TRBJ2-5; length: 16; size: many